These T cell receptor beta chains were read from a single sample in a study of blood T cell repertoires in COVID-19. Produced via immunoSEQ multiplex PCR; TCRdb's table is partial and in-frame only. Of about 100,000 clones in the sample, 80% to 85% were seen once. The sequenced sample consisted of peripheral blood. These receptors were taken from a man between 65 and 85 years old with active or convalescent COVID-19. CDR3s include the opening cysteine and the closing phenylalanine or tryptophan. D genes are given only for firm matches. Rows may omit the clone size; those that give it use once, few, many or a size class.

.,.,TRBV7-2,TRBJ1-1,TGTGCCAGCAGCTTATTGATGGGGCTCACTGAAGCTTTCTTT,CASSLLMGLTEAFF
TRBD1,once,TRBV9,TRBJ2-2,TGTGCCAGCAGCGTAGGAGGGACAGGGCTTACCGGGGAGCTGTTTTTT,CASSVGGTGLTGELFF
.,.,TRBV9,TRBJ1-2,TGTGCCAGCAGCGTAGTGGGGGGCTATGGCTACACCTTC,CASSVVGGYGYTF
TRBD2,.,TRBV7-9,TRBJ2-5,TGTGCCAGCAGCTTGATCGCGGGGGGGAGAGAGACCCAGTACTTC,CASSLIAGGRETQYF
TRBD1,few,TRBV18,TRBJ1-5,TGTGCCAGCTCACCAAGATCGGCAGGGGGAAATCAGCCCCAGCATTTT,CASSPRSAGGNQPQHF
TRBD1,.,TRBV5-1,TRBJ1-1,TGCGCCAGCAGCCCGCCGGGGACAGGGCTTTTGGGAGAAGCTTTCTTT,CASSPPGTGLLGEAFF
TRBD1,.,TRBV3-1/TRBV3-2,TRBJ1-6,TGTGCCAGCAGCCAAGGAACCGACAGGGGTAATTCACCCCTCCACTTT,CASSQGTDRGNSPLHF
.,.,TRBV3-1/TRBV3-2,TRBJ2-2,TGTGCCAGCAGCCAAGTCCAGGGGGAGCTGTTTTTT,CASSQVQGELFF
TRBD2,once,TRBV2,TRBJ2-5,TGTGCCAGCACCGCCTTTGCGGGGGGGACCCAGTACTTC,CASTAFAGGTQYF
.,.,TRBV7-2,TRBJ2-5,TGTGCCAGCAGCGTTGACGAAGGGAGGGAGACCCAGTACTTC,CASSVDEGRETQYF
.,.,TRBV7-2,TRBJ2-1,TGTGCCAGCAGCCGCGACGGCGGTTACTACAATGAGCAGTTCTTC,CASSRDGGYYNEQFF
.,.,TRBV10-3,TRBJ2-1,TGTGCCATCAGTGACCAAAGGGGGGGCAGTGAGCAGTTCTTC,CAISDQRGGSEQFF
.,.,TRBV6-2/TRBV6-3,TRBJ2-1,TGTGCCAGCAGCCTCCTTCGGTATGAGCAGTTCTTC,CASSLLRYEQFF
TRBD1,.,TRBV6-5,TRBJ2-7,TGTGCCAGCAGCTTTCGACAGGGAACTTACGAGCAGTACTTC,CASSFRQGTYEQYF
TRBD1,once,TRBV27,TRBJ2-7,TGTGCCAGCAGTTTTAGGACAGGGGCCCACGAGCAGTACTTC,CASSFRTGAHEQYF
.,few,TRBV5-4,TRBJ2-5,TGTGCCAGCAGCATAAACCAGGGAAGCCAAGAGACCCAGTACTTC,CASSINQGSQETQYF
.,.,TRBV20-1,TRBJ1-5,TGCAGTGCTAGTCCCCAGGGGAATAGCAATCAGCCCCAGCATTTT,CSASPQGNSNQPQHF
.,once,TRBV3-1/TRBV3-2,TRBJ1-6,TGTGCCAGCAGACCAGGGACATTCAATTCACCCCTCCACTTT,CASRPGTFNSPLHF
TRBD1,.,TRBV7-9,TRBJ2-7,TGTGCCAGCAGCTTGGGGTGGGACAGGGGGAACGAGCAGTACTTC,CASSLGWDRGNEQYF
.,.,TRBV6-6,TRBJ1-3,TGTGCCAGCAGTTACTCTCAGGGTAGGGCTGGAAACACCATATATTTT,CASSYSQGRAGNTIYF
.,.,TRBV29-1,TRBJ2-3,TGCAGCGTTGAAGGGTTGTCAGGGGTCACAGATACGCAGTATTTT,CSVEGLSGVTDTQYF
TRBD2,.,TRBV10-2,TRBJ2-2,TGCGCCAGCACGGAACTAGCGGGCACCGGGGAGCTGTTTTTT,CASTELAGTGELFF
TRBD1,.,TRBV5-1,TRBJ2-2,TGCGCCAGCAGCTTGGAACCAGGACAGGCCGACACCGGGGAGCTGTTTTTT,CASSLEPGQADTGELFF
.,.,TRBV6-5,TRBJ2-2,TGTGCCAGCAGCCGCGGGACCCACACCGGGGAGCTGTTTTTT,CASSRGTHTGELFF
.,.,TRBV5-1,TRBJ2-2,TGCGCCAGCAGCCCGGGACACTCGACAGGCGGGAGCACCGGGGAGCTGTTTTTT,CASSPGHSTGGSTGELFF
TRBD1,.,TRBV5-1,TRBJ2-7,TGCGCCAGCAGCACTCAGGGGGCGCCCTACGAGCAGTACTTC,CASSTQGAPYEQYF
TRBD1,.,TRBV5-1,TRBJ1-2,TGCGCCAGCAGCTTGGGGCTGCAGGGGGCGTTTGATGGCTACACCTTC,CASSLGLQGAFDGYTF
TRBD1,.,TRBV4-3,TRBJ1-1,TGCGCCAGCAGCCAGCAGGGGGCGAGGACTGAAGCTTTCTTT,CASSQQGARTEAFF
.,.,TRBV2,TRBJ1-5,TGTGCCAGCAGTGACCAGGGGCTGAGCAATCAGCCCCAGCATTTT,CASSDQGLSNQPQHF
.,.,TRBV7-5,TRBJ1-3,TGTGCCAGAAGTTACTATCTTACATACTCTGGAAACACCATATATTTT,CARSYYLTYSGNTIYF
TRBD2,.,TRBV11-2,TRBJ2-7,TGTGCCAGCAGCGCCTTCGGCGGGGGGCAAAGCTCCTACGAGCAGTACTTC,CASSAFGGGQSSYEQYF
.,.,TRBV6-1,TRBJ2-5,TGTGCCAGCAGTGAAGCGGGCAGACAAGAGACCCAGTACTTC,CASSEAGRQETQYF
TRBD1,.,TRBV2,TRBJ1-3,TGTGCCAGCAGTCTACAGGGGCCTGGAAACACCATATATTTT,CASSLQGPGNTIYF
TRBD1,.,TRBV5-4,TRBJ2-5,TGTGCCAGCAGCAGGACAGGTGGGCGGGAAGAGACCCAGTACTTC,CASSRTGGREETQYF
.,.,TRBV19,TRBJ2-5,TGTGCCAGTAGTCCATCCTACGGGAGTGCGGGGGAGACCCAGTACTTC,CASSPSYGSAGETQYF
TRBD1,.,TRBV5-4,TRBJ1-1,TGTGCCAGCAGCTTGATTGGGACAGGGTACTTCAGGGGGGACACTGAAGCTTTCTTT,CASSLIGTGYFRGDTEAFF
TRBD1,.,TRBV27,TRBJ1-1,TGTGCCACTTCGAGAGGGGACAGAGTCACTGAAGCTTTCTTT,CATSRGDRVTEAFF
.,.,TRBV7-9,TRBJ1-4,TGTGCCAGCAGCGCTTATCCGGGGATTAAACTGTTTTTT,CASSAYPGIKLFF
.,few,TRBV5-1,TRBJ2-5,TGCGCCAGCAGCTTCGGGGGGCTCCAAGAGACCCAGTACTTC,CASSFGGLQETQYF
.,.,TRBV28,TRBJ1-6,TGTGCCAGCACCATGGGGAGCGAAAATTCACCCCTCCACTTT,CASTMGSENSPLHF
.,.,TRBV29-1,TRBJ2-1,TGCAGCGTTGGGCAGGGGGGCTCCTACAATGAGCAGTTCTTC,CSVGQGGSYNEQFF
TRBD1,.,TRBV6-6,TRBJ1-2,TGTGCCATTCCGGACAGGGGGTGGGGTGGCTACACCTTC,CAIPDRGWGGYTF
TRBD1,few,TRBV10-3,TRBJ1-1,TGTGCCATCAGCCGAGGGACAGGGGGCACTGAAGCTTTCTTT,CAISRGTGGTEAFF
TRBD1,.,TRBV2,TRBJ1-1,TGTGCCAGCACCCGACAGGGGGCGACCACTGAAGCTTTCTTT,CASTRQGATTEAFF
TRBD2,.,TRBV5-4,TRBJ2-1,TGTGCCAGCACCCCTGTCGGGGGGGAAAGCTACAATGAGCAGTTCTTC,CASTPVGGESYNEQFF
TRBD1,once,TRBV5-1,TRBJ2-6,TGCGCCAGCAGCTTCGGCAGGGGGCGCTTCGGGGCCAACGTCCTGACTTTC,CASSFGRGRFGANVLTF
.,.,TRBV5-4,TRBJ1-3,TGTGCCAGCAGCCCCCGTTCTGGAAACACCATATATTTT,CASSPRSGNTIYF
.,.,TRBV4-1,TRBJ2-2,TGCGCCAGCAGCCGTGGGTTTAGGGAGACCGGGGAGCTGTTTTTT,CASSRGFRETGELFF
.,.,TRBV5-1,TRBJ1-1,TGCGCCAGCAGCTTGCCAGGGGAACTTGAAGCTTTCTTT,CASSLPGELEAFF
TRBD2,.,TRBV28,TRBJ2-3,TGTGCCAGCAGTTTATTCACTAGCGGGGGGGCCCGCGATACGCAGTATTTT,CASSLFTSGGARDTQYF
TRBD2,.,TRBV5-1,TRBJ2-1,TGCGCCAGCAGCCTCGGGACTAGCGGGGCGACTGAGCAGTTCTTC,CASSLGTSGATEQFF
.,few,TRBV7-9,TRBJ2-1,TGTGCCAGCAGCTTAGGGGGGGTTGGTGAGTTCTTC,CASSLGGVGEFF
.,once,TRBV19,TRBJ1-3,TGTGCCAGCCGACAGGTCAACTCTGGAAACACCATATATTTT,CASRQVNSGNTIYF
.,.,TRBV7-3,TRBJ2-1,TGTGCCAGCAGCTTAAGGCGGGGAAATGAGCAGTTCTTC,CASSLRRGNEQFF